Sequencing of this T cell receptor beta chain was carried out in a study of T-cell reconstitution after alpha-beta-depleted transplantation in children. The CDR3 runs to 14 residues. Germline CDR1 and CDR2: SGHRS and YFSETQ. The ends were cut back, 0 bases at V and 0 bases at J, with 6 bases in the middle. This clonotype has more than one count but fewer than ten. Its antigen remains unknown. The TCRbeta library incorporated unique molecular identifiers. TCRdb re-analysed the PCR reads in MiXCR, keeping a single row per CDR3 protein. This table has a few hundred thousand distinct CDR3 sequences, around 27% appearing once. The study, taken as a whole, reports: T cells produced anew were the main source of T-cell counts and diversity one year after transplant.

The material was PBMCs, obtained before TCRalphabeta/CD19-depleted stem cell transplant. V gene TRBV5-1 combines with J gene TRBJ1-1, with no clear D. The sequence derives from a boy under three years old with Wiskott-Aldrich syndrome, due to receive a stem cell transplant. This CDR3 is CASSLAVLNTEAFF. As DNA, the CDR3 is TGCGCCAGCAGCTTGGCCGTCTTGAACACTGAAGCTTTCTTT.